Listed here are 21 T cell receptor beta chains from one sample, sequenced in a study of OX40 agonist ivuxolimab in advanced cancers. Sequenced by immunoSEQ multiplex PCR; TCRdb stores in-frame clones only, minus some. This sample has 40,000 to 45,000 clones, with 85% to 90% found just once. The sample here was CD4+ or CD8+ T cells sorted from blood, taken in a trial of the OX40 agonist ivuxolimab. These receptors were obtained from an adult with an advanced solid tumor such as melanoma, head and neck, liver or kidney cancer.

The rearrangement uses TRBV28 and TRBJ2-3; TRBD2 is a possible D gene (5 bases). V lost 8 bases and J 0 bases, leaving 12 bases between the germline ends. The V gene's germline CDR1 is MDHEN and CDR2 SYDVKM. This CDR3 comprises 14 residues. For the CDR3, the DNA is TGTGCCAGCCTCCCGGGGTTGAGCACAGATACGCAGTATTTT. Translating it yields CASLPGLSTDTQYF.

The table lists this clone with a count of one. V is TRBV7-9 and J is TRBJ2-5; 11 nucleotides line up with TRBD2. This CDR3 has 17 amino acids. V lost 5 bases, J lost 4 bases, and 12 bases stayed unmatched. Germline V gene lookup returns CDR1 SEHNR and CDR2 FQNEAQ (reference sequence). This CDR3 is CASSPHRLAGLGETQYF. The CDR3 DNA follows: TGTGCCAGCAGCCCGCACCGACTAGCGGGATTGGGAGAGACCCAGTACTTC.

The chain links TRBV10-3 to TRBJ1-5, with D maybe TRBD1 (5 bases). This CDR3 spans 12 amino acids. Germline CDR1 and CDR2: ENHRY and SYGVKD. The V end was cut by 10 bases, the J end by 5 bases, with 12 bases between. The CDR3 DNA follows: TGTGCCACACGACAGCAGGATCAGCCCCAGCATTTT. Its protein product is CATRQQDQPQHF.

This clone was counted a single time. This rearrangement joins TRBV11-3 to TRBJ1-2, with TRBD1 matching 9 bases. The CDR3 totals 15 residues. V was clipped by 1 base and J by 8 bases; unmatched bases: 8. CDR1 is SGHNT and CDR2 is YENEEA in the germline V gene. The CDR3 DNA reads TGTGCCAGCAGCTTAGGGGGACAGGGCCATCGGGGCTACACCTTC. It translates to CASSLGGQGHRGYTF. The whole variable domain, remainder taken from reference TRBV11-3 and TRBJ1-2, is EAGVVQSPRYKIIEKKQPVAFWCNPISGHNTLYWYLQNLGQGPELLIRYENEEAVDDSQLPKDRFSAERLKGVDSTLKIQPAELGDSAVYLCASSLGGQGHRGYTFGSGTRLTVV.

Here the CDR3 reads CASSIPGLAGGVYEQYF. The CDR3 coding sequence is TGTGCCAGCAGCATTCCGGGACTAGCGGGAGGGGTCTACGAGCAGTACTTC. The chain employs TRBV7-8 and TRBJ2-7, with TRBD2 matching 16 bases. The CDR3 consists of 17 residues. V was pared by 5 bases and J by 3 bases, with 7 bases of the junction left unmatched. The germline gives CDR1 SGHVS, CDR2 FQNEAQ.

This clone has a handful of counts. The CDR3 nucleotides are TGCGCCAGCAGCCACGGGGTCAACAAGGGGTATGAAGCTTTCTTT. Its translation is CASSHGVNKGYEAFF. This chain connects TRBV4-3 to TRBJ1-1; tentative D call: TRBD1 (5 bases). Germline CDR1 is LGHNA and CDR2 is YSLEER. V shed 3 bases and J shed 7 bases, with 18 bases lying between them. The CDR3 has 15 residues.

V is TRBV5-5 and J is TRBJ1-4; maybe TRBD1 (5 bases). The V gene lost 3 bases and the J gene lost 3 bases, with 12 bases spanning the gap. CDR3 size: 15 residues. The V gene's germline CDR1 is SGHKS and CDR2 YYEKEE (reference sequence). In DNA, the CDR3 is TGTGCCAGCAGCTCGGGGGGTTCCGCTAATGAAAAACTGTTTTTT. As protein: CASSSGGSANEKLFF.

This clone has just one count. V and J are TRBV19 and TRBJ2-5, with 7 bases that match TRBD1. V lost 5 bases to trimming and J lost 3 bases; unmatched junction nucleotides: 6. This CDR3 region has 14 residues. Per the germline V gene, CDR1 is LNHDA and CDR2 is SQIVND (reference sequence). This CDR3 is CASSPSDREETQYF. In DNA form, the CDR3 reads TGTGCCAGTAGTCCATCAGACAGGGAAGAGACCCAGTACTTC.

The chain uses TRBV18 and TRBJ1-3; TRBD1 is a possible D gene (6 bases). The CDR3 totals 17 residues. V was cut by 2 bases and J by 0 bases, with 14 bases left in between. Germline V CDR1 and CDR2: KGHSH, LQKENI. The CDR3 loop is CASSPATGQSSGNTIYF. In nucleotides, the CDR3 is TGTGCCAGCTCACCAGCTACAGGGCAGAGCTCTGGAAACACCATATATTTT.

The chain joins TRBV2 to TRBJ1-2; D possibly corresponds to TRBD1 (6 bases). The CDR3 length is 13 residues. Trimming pared 5 bases from V and 8 bases from J, leaving 15 bases between. The germline V gene has CDR1 SNHLY and CDR2 FYNNEI. The CDR3 DNA follows: TGTGCCAGCAGTTTCCAGGGGAATTGGGGCTACACCTTC. This encodes CASSFQGNWGYTF.

V gene TRBV11-2 combines with J gene TRBJ1-5; 10 nucleotides match TRBD1. Germline CDR1 reads SGHAT; CDR2 reads FQNNGV. The CDR3 has 15 amino acids. V lost 5 bases and J lost 5; bases outside the gene matches: 6. The CDR3 region has the DNA TGTGCCAGCAGCGTGACAGGGGGCAGGGATCAGCCCCAGCATTTT. Its protein is CASSVTGGRDQPQHF.

The chain employs TRBV25-1 and TRBJ1-2; possibly TRBD1 for D (6 bases). V dropped 4 bases and J dropped 8 bases, with 11 bases sitting between them. Germline values: CDR1 MGHDK, CDR2 SYGVNS. There are 12 residues in the CDR3. The CDR3 is CASSGQVWGYTF. CDR3 DNA sequence: TGTGCCAGCAGTGGACAGGTCTGGGGCTACACCTTC.

The chain links TRBV4-3 to TRBJ2-2; D uncertain. The CDR3 extends over 14 amino acids. The V end lost 1 base, the J end lost 1 base, and 4 bases lay between the germline ends. Germline V gene sequence: CDR1 LGHNA, CDR2 YSLEER. CDR3 protein: CASSQAENTGELFF. The CDR3 bases are TGCGCCAGCAGCCAAGCAGAGAACACCGGGGAGCTGTTTTTT.

The V call is TRBV18, the J call TRBJ1-4; 9 nucleotides match TRBD1. CDR1 and CDR2 from the germline V gene are KGHSH and LQKENI. This CDR3 is 17 amino acids long. The trim removed 1 base at V and 7 bases at J, leaving 10 bases unmatched. The CDR3 spells CASSPLVGTGSGEKLFF. CDR3 sequence (DNA): TGTGCCAGCTCACCACTTGTCGGGACAGGGTCTGGTGAAAAACTGTTTTTT.

This chain links TRBV19 with TRBJ2-6; D perhaps matches TRBD1 (6 bases). Trimming removed 4 bases at V and 0 bases at J, with 16 bases between. The germline V gene has CDR1 LNHDA and CDR2 SQIVND (reference sequence). The CDR3 contains 18 residues. The CDR3 DNA follows: TGTGCCAGTAGTAACGTACAGGGAAGACACTCTGGGGCCAACGTCCTGACTTTC. It encodes CASSNVQGRHSGANVLTF. Together with reference TRBV19 and TRBJ2-6, the CDR3 gives the full variable domain: DGGITQSPKYLFRKEGQNVTLSCEQNLNHDAMYWYRQDPGQGLRLIYYSQIVNDFQKGDIAEGYSVSREKKESFPLTVTSAQKNPTAFYLCASSNVQGRHSGANVLTFGAGSRLTVL.

The chain carries TRBV29-1 and TRBJ2-1; 7 bases map to TRBD1. The CDR3 runs 13 residues. The germline gives CDR1 SQVTM, CDR2 ANQGSEA. Losses at the gene ends were 7 bases for V and 3 bases for J; bases not matched to a gene: 6. The CDR3 DNA reads TGCAGCGCCTTCCGGGACAGCTACAATGAGCAGTTCTTC. Protein sequence: CSAFRDSYNEQFF.

This clone has only one observation. This sequence joins TRBV7-8 and TRBJ2-2, with TRBD1 matching 8 bases. The V gene end was trimmed by 7 bases and the J gene end by 3 bases; junction bases not matched to a gene: 10. Germline CDR1 SGHVS, CDR2 FQNEAQ. This CDR3 has 16 residues. This CDR3 is CASTEKDRGDTGELFF. The CDR3 region has the DNA TGTGCCAGCACAGAGAAAGACAGGGGCGACACCGGGGAGCTGTTTTTT.

The V call is TRBV9, the J call TRBJ2-7; D gene unclear. This CDR3 has 13 amino acids. CDR1 is SGDLS and CDR2 is YYNGEE in the germline V gene. Trimming shortened V by 0 bases and J by 7 bases, and 11 bases separated the two germline ends. This CDR3 reads CASSVASGVEQYF. CDR3 sequence (DNA): TGTGCCAGCAGCGTAGCTTCGGGTGTAGAGCAGTACTTC. Based on the CDR3 plus reference TRBV9 and TRBJ2-7, the full variable domain is DSGVTQTPKHLITATGQRVTLRCSPRSGDLSVYWYQQSLDQGLQFLIQYYNGEERAKGNILERFSAQQFPDLHSELNLSSLELGDSALYFCASSVASGVEQYFGPGTRLTVT.

This chain links TRBV28 with TRBJ1-1, with 9 bases that match TRBD1. The CDR3 consists of 14 residues. Losses at the gene ends were 3 bases for V and 8 bases for J; bases not matched to a gene: 7. Germline-derived CDR1 and CDR2 are MDHEN and SYDVKM. CDR3 region: CASSFPTGGGEAFF. The CDR3 region has the DNA TGTGCCAGCAGTTTCCCGACAGGGGGAGGAGAAGCTTTCTTT.

The chain employs TRBV28 and TRBJ2-7; 7 bases are a match to TRBD2. The CDR3 is made up of 15 amino acids. CDR1 is MDHEN and CDR2 is SYDVKM in the germline V gene. The V segment lost 7 bases and the J segment 4 bases; nucleotides outside the gene matches: 13. CDR3 residues: CASTSSAGALYEQYF. CDR3 nucleotide sequence: TGTGCCAGCACTTCTTCGGCGGGAGCTCTGTACGAGCAGTACTTC.

The genes are TRBV19 and TRBJ2-2; TRBD2 matches 7 bases. The CDR3 sequence is 15 residues long. CDR1 is LNHDA, CDR2 SQIVND, per germline (reference sequence). The V gene end was trimmed by 8 bases and the J gene end by 2 bases; junction bases not matched to a gene: 8. CDR3 region: CASWGGRLNTGELFF. CDR3 DNA: TGTGCCAGTTGGGGCGGGAGACTTAACACCGGGGAGCTGTTTTTT.